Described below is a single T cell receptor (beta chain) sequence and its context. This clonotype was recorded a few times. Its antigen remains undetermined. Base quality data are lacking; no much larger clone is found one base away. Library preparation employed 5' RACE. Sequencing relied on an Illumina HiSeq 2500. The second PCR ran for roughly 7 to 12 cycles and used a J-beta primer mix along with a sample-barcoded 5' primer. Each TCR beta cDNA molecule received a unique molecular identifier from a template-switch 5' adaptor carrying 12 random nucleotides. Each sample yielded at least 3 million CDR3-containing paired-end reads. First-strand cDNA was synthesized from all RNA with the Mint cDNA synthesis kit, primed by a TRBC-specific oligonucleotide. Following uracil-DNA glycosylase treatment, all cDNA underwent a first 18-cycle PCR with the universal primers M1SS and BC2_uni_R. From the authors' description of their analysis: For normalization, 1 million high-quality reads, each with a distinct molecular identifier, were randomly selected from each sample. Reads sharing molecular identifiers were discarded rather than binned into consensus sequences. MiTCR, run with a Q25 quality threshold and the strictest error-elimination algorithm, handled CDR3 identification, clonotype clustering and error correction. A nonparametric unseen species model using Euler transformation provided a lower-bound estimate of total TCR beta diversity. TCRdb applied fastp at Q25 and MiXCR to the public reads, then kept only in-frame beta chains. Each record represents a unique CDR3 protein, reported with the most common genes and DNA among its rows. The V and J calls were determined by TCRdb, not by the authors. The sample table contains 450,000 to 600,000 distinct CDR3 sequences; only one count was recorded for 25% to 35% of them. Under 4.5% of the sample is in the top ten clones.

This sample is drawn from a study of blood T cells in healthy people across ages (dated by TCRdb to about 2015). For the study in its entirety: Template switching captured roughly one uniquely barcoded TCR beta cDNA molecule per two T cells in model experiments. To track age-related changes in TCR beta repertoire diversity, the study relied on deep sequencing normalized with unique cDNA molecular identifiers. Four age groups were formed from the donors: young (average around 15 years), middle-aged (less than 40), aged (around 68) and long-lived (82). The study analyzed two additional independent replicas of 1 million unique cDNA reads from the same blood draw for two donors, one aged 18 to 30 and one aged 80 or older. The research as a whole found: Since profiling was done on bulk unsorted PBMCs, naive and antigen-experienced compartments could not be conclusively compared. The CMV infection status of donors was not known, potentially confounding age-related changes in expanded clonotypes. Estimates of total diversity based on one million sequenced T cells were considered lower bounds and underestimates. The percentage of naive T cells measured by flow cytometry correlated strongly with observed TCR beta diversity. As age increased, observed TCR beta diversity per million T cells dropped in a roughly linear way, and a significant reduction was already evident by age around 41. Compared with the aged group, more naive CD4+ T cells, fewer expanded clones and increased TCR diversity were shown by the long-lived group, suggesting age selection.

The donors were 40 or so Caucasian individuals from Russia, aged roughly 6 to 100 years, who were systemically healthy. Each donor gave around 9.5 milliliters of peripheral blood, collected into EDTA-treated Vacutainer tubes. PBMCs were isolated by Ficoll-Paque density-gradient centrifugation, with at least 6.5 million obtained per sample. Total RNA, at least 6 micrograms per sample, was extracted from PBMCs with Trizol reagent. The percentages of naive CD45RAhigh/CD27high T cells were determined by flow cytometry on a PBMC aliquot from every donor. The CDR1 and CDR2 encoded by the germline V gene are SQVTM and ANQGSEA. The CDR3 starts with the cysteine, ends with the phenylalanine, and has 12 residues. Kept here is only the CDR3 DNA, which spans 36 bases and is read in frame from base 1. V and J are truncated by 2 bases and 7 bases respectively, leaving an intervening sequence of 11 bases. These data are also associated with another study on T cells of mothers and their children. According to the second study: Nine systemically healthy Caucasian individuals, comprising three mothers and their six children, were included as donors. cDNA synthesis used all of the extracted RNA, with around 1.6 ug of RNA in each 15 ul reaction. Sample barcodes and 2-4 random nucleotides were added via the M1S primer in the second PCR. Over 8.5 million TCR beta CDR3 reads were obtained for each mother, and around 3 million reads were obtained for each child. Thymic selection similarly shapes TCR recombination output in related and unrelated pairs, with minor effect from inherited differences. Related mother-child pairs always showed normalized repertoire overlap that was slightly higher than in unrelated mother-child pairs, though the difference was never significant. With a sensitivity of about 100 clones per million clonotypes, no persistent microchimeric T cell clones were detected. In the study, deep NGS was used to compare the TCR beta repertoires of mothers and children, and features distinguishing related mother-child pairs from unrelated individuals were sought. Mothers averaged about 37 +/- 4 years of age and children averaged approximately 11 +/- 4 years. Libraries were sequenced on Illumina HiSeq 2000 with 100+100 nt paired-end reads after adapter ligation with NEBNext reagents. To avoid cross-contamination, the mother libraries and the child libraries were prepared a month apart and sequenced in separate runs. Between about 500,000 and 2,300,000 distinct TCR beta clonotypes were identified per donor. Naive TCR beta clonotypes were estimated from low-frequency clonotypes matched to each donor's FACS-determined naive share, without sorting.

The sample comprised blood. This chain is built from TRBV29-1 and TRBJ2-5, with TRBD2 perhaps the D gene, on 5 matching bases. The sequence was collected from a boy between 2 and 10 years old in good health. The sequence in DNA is TGCAGCGTTGAAATGGCCCGGGGGACCCAGTACTTC. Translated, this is CSVEMARGTQYF.